The T cell receptor beta chain under discussion was sequenced for a study of blood T cells in healthy people across ages. Germline V gene lookup returns CDR1 KGHSH and CDR2 LQKENI. The CDR3 consists of 15 residues. Trimming took 2 bases from V and 5 from J, leaving 15 bases between them. This clonotype occurred a few times. Together with a sample-barcoded 5' primer, a J-beta primer mix was included in a second PCR lasting about 7 to 12 cycles. Each sample provided no less than 2.5 million CDR3-containing paired-end reads. Using its own MiXCR run on the 5' RACE reads, TCRdb lists one record per CDR3 protein. Of fewer than 900,000 distinct CDR3 sequences listed, about 52% are singletons.

This TCR was sampled from a woman aged 60-75 years in good health. The rearrangement joins TRBV18 to TRBJ1-1; tentative D call: TRBD1 (5 bases). Sequenced: blood. The CDR3 nucleotides read TGTGCCAGCTCACCAATCAACGGACAAGGGACTGAAGCTTTCTTT. Translation gives CASSPINGQGTEAFF.